This T cell receptor (beta chain) was sequenced for a study of cytomegalovirus exposure and HLA in healthy donors. The wider study: Across a few hundred genotyped donors, around 80% landed in the Caucasian-associated ancestry cluster. Study outcomes and limitations: It was in a later analysis that TCR association rates were seen to vary by HLA locus, highest for DRB1 and lowest for HLA-C. Reported findings show TCR beta sequences accurately forecast HLA-A and HLA-B alleles in most subjects.

The table lists this clone with a count of one. Antigen unknown. The V gene lost 7 bases and the J gene lost 1 base, with 11 bases spanning the gap. CDR3 size: 13 residues. Germline loops: CDR1 MDHEN, CDR2 SYDVKM. PCR involved 60 Vbeta and 13 Jbeta primers. The assay was immunoSEQ multiplex PCR, and TCRdb's table has in-frame clones only and misses some. Among about 100,000 clones listed, 65% to 85% were seen once. This receptor was identified in a man aged 25 to 40 in good health and CMV-seronegative. The V gene is TRBV28, the J gene TRBJ2-7; TRBD1 might be the D (6 bases). What was sequenced was PBMCs. CDR3 sequence (DNA): TGTGCCAGCATCAAACAGGGATCCTACGAGCAGTACTTC. Protein sequence: CASIKQGSYEQYF.